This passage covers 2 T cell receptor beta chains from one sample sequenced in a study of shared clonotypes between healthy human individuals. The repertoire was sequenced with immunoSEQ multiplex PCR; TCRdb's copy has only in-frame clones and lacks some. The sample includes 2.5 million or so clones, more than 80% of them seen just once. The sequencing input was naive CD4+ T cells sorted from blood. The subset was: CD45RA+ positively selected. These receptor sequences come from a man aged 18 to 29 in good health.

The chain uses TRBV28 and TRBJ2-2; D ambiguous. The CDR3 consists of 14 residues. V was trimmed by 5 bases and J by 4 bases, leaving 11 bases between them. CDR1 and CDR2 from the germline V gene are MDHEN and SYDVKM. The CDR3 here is CASSPGRPTGELFF. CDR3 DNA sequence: TGTGCCAGCAGTCCAGGACGGCCCACCGGGGAGCTGTTTTTT.

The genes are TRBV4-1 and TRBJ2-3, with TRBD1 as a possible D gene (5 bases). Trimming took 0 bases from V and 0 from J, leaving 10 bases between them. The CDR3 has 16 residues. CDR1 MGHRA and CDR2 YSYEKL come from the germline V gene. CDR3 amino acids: CASSQEADISTDTQYF. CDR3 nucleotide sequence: TGCGCCAGCAGCCAAGAGGCGGACATAAGCACAGATACGCAGTATTTT.